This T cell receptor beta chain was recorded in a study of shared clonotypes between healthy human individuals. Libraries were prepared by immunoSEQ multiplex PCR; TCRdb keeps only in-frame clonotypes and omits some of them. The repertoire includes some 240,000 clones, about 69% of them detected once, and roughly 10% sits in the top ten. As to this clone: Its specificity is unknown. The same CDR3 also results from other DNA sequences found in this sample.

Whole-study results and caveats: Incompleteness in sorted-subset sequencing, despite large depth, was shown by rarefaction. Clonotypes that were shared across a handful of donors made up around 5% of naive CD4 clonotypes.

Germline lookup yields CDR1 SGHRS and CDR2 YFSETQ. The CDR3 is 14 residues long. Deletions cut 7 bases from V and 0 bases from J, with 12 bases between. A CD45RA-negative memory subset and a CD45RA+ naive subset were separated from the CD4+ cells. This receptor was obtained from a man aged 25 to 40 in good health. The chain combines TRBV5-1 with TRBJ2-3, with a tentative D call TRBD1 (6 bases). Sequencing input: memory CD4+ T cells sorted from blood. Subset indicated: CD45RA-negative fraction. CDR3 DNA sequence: TGCGCCAGCCTAAGAGGGGGAAGCACAGATACGCAGTATTTT. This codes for CASLRGGSTDTQYF.